This T cell receptor (beta chain) originates from a study of blood T cell repertoires in COVID-19. For the study at large: PBMCs, B-cell-depleted T cells, or T cells provided the cDNA or gDNA that made up the material.

Germline V gene lookup returns CDR1 KGHSH and CDR2 LQKENI. V shed 1 base and J shed 2 bases, with 12 bases lying between them. This CDR3 spans 16 amino acids. Assignment of participants to cohorts was predicated upon participant-reported clinical history. Donors in Cohort 3 counted as recovered after two negative PCRs, clearance, or symptom resolution. Clones were sequenced by immunoSEQ multiplex PCR, and TCRdb holds only the in-frame ones, with some missing. Altogether hundreds of thousands of clones are present, approximately 91% being singletons, with the ten largest covering 5.2%. The chain recombines TRBV18 with TRBJ2-1; possibly TRBD2 for D (6 bases). Sequencing was carried out using PBMCs or T cells enriched from blood (not recorded which). This clonotype was obtained from a man aged 55 to 69 who had recovered from COVID-19. DNA for the CDR3: TGTGCCAGCTCACCACTGTCTACGGGGGCCTACAATGAGCAGTTCTTC. Translating gives CASSPLSTGAYNEQFF.